Below, 18 T cell receptor beta chains from the same sample are listed, as sequenced in a study of blood T cell repertoires in COVID-19. Using immunoSEQ multiplex PCR, the repertoire was profiled, and TCRdb retains in-frame clones only, with some absent. The sample yields more than 150,000 clones, about four fifths seen once. Sequencing was performed on PBMCs or T cells enriched from blood (not recorded which). The receptors come from a man in his fifties or sixties who had recovered from COVID-19.

The chain carries TRBV18 and TRBJ2-6; maybe TRBD1 (6 bases). V was pared by 3 bases and J by 0 bases, with 12 bases between. The V gene's germline CDR1 is KGHSH and CDR2 LQKENI. The CDR3 extends over 17 amino acids. The chain's CDR3 is CASSPRQDFSGANVLTF. DNA of the CDR3: TGTGCCAGCTCACCTAGACAGGATTTCTCTGGGGCCAACGTCCTGACTTTC.

This chain uses TRBV7-9 with TRBJ1-1; D is unresolved. The germline V and J ends were trimmed by 1 base and 7 bases, with 7 bases remaining between them. CDR1 is SEHNR, CDR2 FQNEAQ, per germline (reference sequence). This CDR3 region has 12 residues. The CDR3 protein is CASSLVSNEAFF. CDR3 bases: TGTGCCAGCAGCTTAGTATCTAATGAAGCTTTCTTT.

This clone was counted once. This rearrangement joins TRBV10-3 to TRBJ1-5, with D unclear. The V gene's germline CDR1 is ENHRY and CDR2 SYGVKD. This CDR3 is built from 16 residues. Trimming removed 0 bases at V and 0 bases at J, with 9 bases between. The CDR3 spells CAISESLAVSNQPQHF. The CDR3 DNA reads as TGTGCCATCAGTGAGTCCCTGGCAGTTAGCAATCAGCCCCAGCATTTT.

The chain has TRBV19 and TRBJ2-7, with 13 bases that match TRBD2. The CDR3 is 16 amino acids. V trimming: 3 bases; J trimming: 5 bases; junction bases outside the gene matches: 7. Germline V gene data show CDR1 as LNHDA and CDR2 as SQIVND (reference sequence). The DNA of the CDR3 is TGTGCCAGTAGTATCAGGGGACTAGCGGGGAAAGACGAGCAGTACTTC. Its protein is CASSIRGLAGKDEQYF. The full variable domain, its missing parts supplied by reference TRBV19 and TRBJ2-7, is DGGITQSPKYLFRKEGQNVTLSCEQNLNHDAMYWYRQDPGQGLRLIYYSQIVNDFQKGDIAEGYSVSREKKESFPLTVTSAQKNPTAFYLCASSIRGLAGKDEQYFGPGTRLTVT.

V usage is TRBV6-5 and J usage is TRBJ2-7; 11 bases are shared with TRBD1. The CDR3 has 14 residues. The germline gives CDR1 MNHEY, CDR2 SVGAGI. Trimming took 5 bases from V and 12 from J; bases not matched to a gene: 12. The CDR3 nucleotides are TGTGCCAGCAGTACCGGGACAGGGGGTTTTTGGGTGTACTTC. Translated: CASSTGTGGFWVYF.

The chain employs TRBV6-5 and TRBJ1-2; TRBD1 is a possible D gene (6 bases). This CDR3 region has 13 residues. V dropped 4 bases and J dropped 5 bases, with 11 bases sitting between them. In germline, CDR1 is MNHEY, CDR2 SVGAGI. The CDR3 sequence is CASSLDSLYGYTF. The DNA for the CDR3 is TGTGCCAGCAGTTTGGACAGCTTATATGGCTACACCTTC.

The J gene is TRBJ2-7, the V gene TRBV6-5; 11 bases align to TRBD1. CDR1 MNHEY and CDR2 SVGAGI come from the germline V gene. V dropped 8 bases and J dropped 3; count of bases not matched to a gene: 3. This CDR3 region has 13 residues. This chain's CDR3 is CASGDRGYYEQYF. CDR3 nucleotide sequence: TGTGCCAGCGGGGACAGGGGGTACTACGAGCAGTACTTC.

V usage is TRBV7-2 and J usage is TRBJ1-5, with TRBD1 identical over 7 bases. Trimming at V came to 4 bases and at J to 7 bases, leaving 7 bases not matched to a gene. Germline-derived CDR1 and CDR2 are SGHTA and FQGNSA. The CDR3 has 14 amino acids. The DNA for the CDR3 is TGTGCCAGCAGCTCCTGGGACAGCTCCCAGCCCCAGCATTTT. Translating it yields CASSSWDSSQPQHF.

This rearrangement joins TRBV6-5 to TRBJ2-7, with 12 positions matching TRBD1. The CDR3 is 15 residues long. Germline V gene data show CDR1 as MNHEY and CDR2 as SVGAGI. With V trimmed by 9 bases and J by 3 bases, 9 bases remained unmatched. DNA for the CDR3: TGTGCCAGTAAGATAGGGACAGGGGGCCTCTACGAGCAGTACTTC. The encoded protein is CASKIGTGGLYEQYF.

This clone showed up just once. V is TRBV3-1 (or the pseudogene TRBV3-2) and J is TRBJ1-3, with D tentatively TRBD1 (5 bases). Trimming took off 5 bases at V and 0 bases at J, with 11 bases between the two ends. Looked up from germline, CDR1 is LGHDT and CDR2 is YNNKEL (reference sequence). The CDR3 totals 15 residues. CDR3 loop: CASSEQVLSGNTIYF. For the CDR3, the DNA is TGTGCCAGCAGCGAACAGGTCCTCTCTGGAAACACCATATATTTT.

The chain is built from TRBV5-8 and TRBJ2-3, with D perhaps TRBD1 (6 bases). Germline CDR1 and CDR2: SGHTS and YDEGEE. The V end lost 4 bases, the J end lost 2 bases, and 14 bases lay between the germline ends. CDR3 length: 15 amino acids. The CDR3 loop reads CASSGVDRNTDTQYF. CDR3 sequence (DNA): TGTGCCAGCAGCGGAGTGGACAGAAACACAGATACGCAGTATTTT.

The chain joins TRBV20-1 to TRBJ2-1; 9 nucleotides match TRBD2. The V gene end was trimmed by 3 bases and the J gene end by 6 bases; junction bases not matched to a gene: 6. Germline V CDR1 and CDR2: DFQATT, SNEGSKA (reference sequence). The CDR3 is 14 residues long. The CDR3 nucleotides are TGCAGTGCTAGTCTAGCGGGGTATGGCAATGAGCAGTTCTTC. Amino acid sequence: CSASLAGYGNEQFF.

The CDR3 sequence is CASSGDSRTDTQYF. For the CDR3, the DNA is TGTGCCAGCAGTGGGGACAGCCGCACAGATACGCAGTATTTT. The chain links TRBV27 to TRBJ2-3; TRBD1 matches 7 bases. The CDR3 loop spans 14 amino acids. Germline CDR1 reads MNHEY; CDR2 reads SMNVEV (reference sequence). V gave up 5 bases and J gave up 1 base; unmatched junction bases: 3.

The chain is built from TRBV3-1 (or the pseudogene TRBV3-2) and TRBJ2-7, with TRBD1 matching 10 bases. CDR1 is LGHDT and CDR2 is YNNKEL in the germline V gene (reference sequence). The CDR3 consists of 16 residues. V shed 4 bases and J 3 bases; nucleotides not matched to a gene: 9. CDR3 sequence (DNA): TGTGCCAGCAGCCTGCAGGGACAGGGGCTAAACTACGAGCAGTACTTC. Protein: CASSLQGQGLNYEQYF.

This rearrangement joins TRBV19 to TRBJ1-4; D is ambiguous. Germline CDR1 LNHDA, CDR2 SQIVND (reference sequence). The ends were cut back, 4 bases at V and 8 bases at J, with 14 bases in the middle. This CDR3 comprises 14 residues. The CDR3 sequence is CASSRRAIEEKLFF. The CDR3 DNA reads as TGTGCCAGTAGTAGGAGGGCCATAGAGGAAAAACTGTTTTTT.

J is TRBJ1-1 and V is TRBV28, with TRBD1 identical over 11 bases. This CDR3 is 15 amino acids long. The germline gives CDR1 MDHEN, CDR2 SYDVKM. J was trimmed by 3 bases and V by 11 bases; bases with no gene match: 11. The chain's CDR3 is CAGGQGGFPDTEAFF. The CDR3 nucleotides read TGTGCCGGGGGACAGGGGGGTTTTCCCGACACTGAAGCTTTCTTT.

The genes are TRBV5-1 and TRBJ2-1; 10 positions match TRBD2. Germline CDR1 SGHRS, CDR2 YFSETQ. With 0 bases clipped from V and 7 bases from J, the junction kept 4 bases outside the gene matches. The CDR3 is 15 residues long. DNA for the CDR3: TGCGCCAGCAGCTTGGTTAGCGGGGGGATGAATGAGCAGTTCTTC. Protein sequence: CASSLVSGGMNEQFF.

The sample holds one count of this clone. This chain connects TRBV15 to TRBJ2-1, with TRBD2 identical over 8 bases. Germline values: CDR1 LNHNV, CDR2 YYDKDF (reference sequence). This CDR3 has 15 amino acids. Trimming took 5 bases from V and 5 from J; bases not matched to a gene: 8. The CDR3 region has the DNA TGTGCCACCAGCGGGGCAAACGGGAGGGACAATGAGCAGTTCTTC. This gives the protein CATSGANGRDNEQFF.